This T cell receptor beta chain was identified during a study of T cells after yellow fever vaccination. This CDR3 region has 12 residues. Germline CDR1 and CDR2: MNHEY and SVGEGT. Trimming took off 2 bases at V and 7 bases at J, with 6 bases between the two ends. The authors made TCR cDNA by 5'RACE template switching, adding a universal primer site and UMIs. Each CDR3 protein is one row after TCRdb ran MiXCR on the 5' RACE reads. This table holds hundreds of thousands of distinct CDR3 sequences, 10% to 15% found once. The receptor's source is a man younger than 45 who received the YFV17D yellow fever vaccine. This material consisted of PBMCs, taken on the day of the yellow fever booster vaccination. The rearrangement joins TRBV6-2 or TRBV6-3 to TRBJ1-5; no definite D call. The CDR3 DNA reads TGTGCCAGCAGTTACAGGAGGCAGCCCCAGCATTTT. Protein: CASSYRRQPQHF.